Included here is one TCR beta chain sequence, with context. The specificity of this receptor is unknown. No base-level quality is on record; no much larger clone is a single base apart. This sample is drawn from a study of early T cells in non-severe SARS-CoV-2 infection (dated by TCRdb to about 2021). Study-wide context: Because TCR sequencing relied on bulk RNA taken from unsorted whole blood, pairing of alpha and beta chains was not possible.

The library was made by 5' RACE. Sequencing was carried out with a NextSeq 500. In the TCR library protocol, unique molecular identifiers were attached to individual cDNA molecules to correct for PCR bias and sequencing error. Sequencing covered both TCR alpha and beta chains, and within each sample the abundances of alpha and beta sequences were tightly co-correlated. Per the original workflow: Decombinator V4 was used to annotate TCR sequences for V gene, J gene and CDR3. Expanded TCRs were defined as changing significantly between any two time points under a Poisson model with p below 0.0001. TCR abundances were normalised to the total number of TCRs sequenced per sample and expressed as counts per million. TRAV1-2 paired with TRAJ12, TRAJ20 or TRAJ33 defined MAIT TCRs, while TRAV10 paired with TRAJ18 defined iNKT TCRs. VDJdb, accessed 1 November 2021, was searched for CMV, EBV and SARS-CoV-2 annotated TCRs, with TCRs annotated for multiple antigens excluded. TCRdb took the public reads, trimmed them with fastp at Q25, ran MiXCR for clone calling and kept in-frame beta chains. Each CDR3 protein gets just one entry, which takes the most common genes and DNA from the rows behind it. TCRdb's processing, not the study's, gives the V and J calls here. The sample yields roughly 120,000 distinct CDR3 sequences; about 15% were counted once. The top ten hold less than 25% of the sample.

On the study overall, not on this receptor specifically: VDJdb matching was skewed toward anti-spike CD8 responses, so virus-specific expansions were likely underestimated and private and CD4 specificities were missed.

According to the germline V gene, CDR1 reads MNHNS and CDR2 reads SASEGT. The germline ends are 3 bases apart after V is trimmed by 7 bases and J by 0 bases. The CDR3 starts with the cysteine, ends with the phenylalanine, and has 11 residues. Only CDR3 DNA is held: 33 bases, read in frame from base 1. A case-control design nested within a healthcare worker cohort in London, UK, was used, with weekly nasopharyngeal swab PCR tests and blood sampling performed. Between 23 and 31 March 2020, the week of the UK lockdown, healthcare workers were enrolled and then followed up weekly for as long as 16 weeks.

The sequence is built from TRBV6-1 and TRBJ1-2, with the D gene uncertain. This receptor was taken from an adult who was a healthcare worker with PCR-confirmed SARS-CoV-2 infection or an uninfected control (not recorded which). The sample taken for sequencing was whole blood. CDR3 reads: CASTANYGYTF. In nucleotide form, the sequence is TGTGCCAGCACAGCTAACTATGGCTACACCTTC.